This TCR beta chain appears in the sequencing data of a study of OX40 agonist ivuxolimab in advanced cancers. Turning to the study itself: Enrolled patients in dose escalation had cancers that were hepatocellular carcinoma, melanoma, renal cell or head and neck cancer. Enrollees could have had prior anti-PD-1, anti-PD-L1 or anti-CTLA-4 therapy, which around 40% had received.

Study-level findings and limits: On average, CD8+ T cells showed a greater number of expanded clones than CD4+.

Looked up from germline, CDR1 is SGHAT and CDR2 is FQNNGV. The length of the CDR3 is 16 residues. J was trimmed by 6 bases and V by 5 bases; bases with no gene match: 15. Concerning this clone: What it binds is unknown.

Patients with autoimmune history or systemic immunosuppression were excluded. Profiling relied on immunoSEQ multiplex PCR, and the TCRdb table lists in-frame clones only, not all of them. This table holds roughly 57,000 clones, 75% to 85% found once. The sample here was CD4+ or CD8+ T cells sorted from blood, taken in a trial of the OX40 agonist ivuxolimab. The clonotype originates from an adult with an advanced solid tumor such as melanoma, head and neck, liver or kidney cancer. This chain joins TRBV11-2 and TRBJ2-7; 8 positions agree with TRBD1. The chain's CDR3 is CASSPVPRGPSTEQYF. CDR3 coding DNA: TGTGCCAGCAGCCCAGTTCCCAGGGGGCCGTCCACCGAGCAGTACTTC. Combining the CDR3 with reference TRBV11-2 and TRBJ2-7 gives the whole variable domain EAGVAQSPRYKIIEKRQSVAFWCNPISGHATLYWYQQILGQGPKLLIQFQNNGVVDDSQLPKDRFSAERLKGVDSTLKIQPAKLEDSAVYLCASSPVPRGPSTEQYFGPGTRLTVT.